The 12 T cell receptor beta chains reported below all come from one sample, sequenced in a study of blood T cell repertoires in COVID-19. Measured with immunoSEQ multiplex PCR; TCRdb has only the in-frame clones, and not every one. The sample lists under 300,000 clones; approximately 90% were seen once. Sequenced sample: peripheral blood. All receptors derive from a woman under 40 with active or convalescent COVID-19.

This clone has a single count. V is TRBV5-6 and J is TRBJ1-3, with a weak D call TRBD1 (6 bases). Trimming took 10 bases from V and 0 from J, leaving 8 bases between them. Germline V gene data show CDR1 as SGHDT and CDR2 as YYEEEE. This CDR3 is 12 amino acids long. Here the CDR3 reads CAGGHSGNTIYF. For the CDR3, the DNA is TGTGCCGGGGGCCACTCTGGAAACACCATATATTTT. The full variable domain, with the rest looked up from reference TRBV5-6 and TRBJ1-3, is DAGVTQSPTHLIKTRGQQVTLRCSPKSGHDTVSWYQQALGQGPQFIFQYYEEEERQRGNFPDRFSGHQFPNYSSELNVNALLLGDSALYLCAGGHSGNTIYFGEGSWLTVV.

The V and J genes are TRBV28 and TRBJ2-2; possible D gene TRBD1, 6 bases. CDR3 size: 14 residues. V was cut by 3 bases and J by 6 bases, with 11 bases left in between. Germline loops: CDR1 MDHEN, CDR2 SYDVKM. CDR3 DNA sequence: TGTGCCAGCAGTTTCCCCAACAGGGCCGGGGAGCTGTTTTTT. Amino acids: CASSFPNRAGELFF.

This chain connects TRBV19 to TRBJ1-5; 7 bases align to TRBD1. The V segment lost 4 bases and the J segment 5 bases; nucleotides outside the gene matches: 2. Germline CDR1 LNHDA, CDR2 SQIVND (reference sequence). CDR3 length: 13 residues. CDR3 residues: CASSTQGDQPQHF. For the CDR3, the DNA is TGTGCCAGTAGTACGCAGGGGGATCAGCCCCAGCATTTT.

This clone appeared once. The CDR3 sequence is CASGGLGQGAGETQYF. CDR3 nucleotides: TGTGCCAGCGGGGGACTTGGACAGGGGGCTGGAGAGACCCAGTACTTC. The chain uses TRBV11-1 and TRBJ2-5, with 11 bases identical to TRBD1. The germline CDR1 and CDR2 sequences are SGHAT and FQDESV (reference sequence). This CDR3 is 16 amino acids long. Trimming cost V 8 bases and J 4 bases; bases outside gene matches: 12.

This chain links TRBV2 with TRBJ2-3; tentative D call: TRBD1 (6 bases). The CDR3 runs to 13 residues. Germline V CDR1 and CDR2: SNHLY, FYNNEI. Trimming left V 4 bases short and J 9 bases short, with 14 bases between. CDR3 amino acids: CASSGQGKWTQYF. CDR3 nucleotide sequence: TGTGCCAGCAGTGGCCAGGGGAAGTGGACGCAGTATTTT.

The DNA for the CDR3 is TGCAGCGTAGCGAGTAATGAAAAACTGTTTTTT. It specifies CSVASNEKLFF. This chain connects TRBV29-1 to TRBJ1-4; no firm D call. V dropped 6 bases and J dropped 4 bases, with 6 bases sitting between them. The CDR3 consists of 11 residues. Germline assignment: CDR1 SQVTM and CDR2 ANQGSEA.

The rearrangement links TRBV5-1 to TRBJ1-1; 8 bases are a match to TRBD1. Germline trimming cut 0 bases from V and 1 base from J; bases unmatched to any gene: 11. Germline V CDR1 and CDR2: SGHRS, YFSETQ. The length of the CDR3 is 18 residues. CDR3 region: CASSLVRDRLNPNTEAFF. The DNA for the CDR3 is TGCGCCAGCAGCTTGGTCAGGGACAGGCTTAATCCGAACACTGAAGCTTTCTTT.

V gene TRBV9 combines with J gene TRBJ2-7, with 8 positions matching TRBD2. This CDR3 region has 16 residues. Trimming at V came to 4 bases and at J to 2 bases, leaving 11 bases not matched to a gene. Germline CDR1 SGDLS, CDR2 YYNGEE. CDR3 sequence: CASSPLGGAGAYEQYF. The CDR3 nucleotides read TGTGCCAGCAGCCCACTCGGAGGAGCGGGGGCCTACGAGCAGTACTTC.

This chain links TRBV19 with TRBJ2-3; 9 bases are a match to TRBD1. Unmatched junction bases numbered 6, after V lost 5 bases and J lost 0 bases. Germline CDR1 LNHDA, CDR2 SQIVND (reference sequence). This CDR3 is 16 amino acids long. The CDR3 coding sequence is TGTGCCAGTAGTGGTCCCGGGACAGGGAGCACAGATACGCAGTATTTT. The encoded protein is CASSGPGTGSTDTQYF.

The chain recombines TRBV5-4 with TRBJ2-7, with TRBD1 matching 9 bases. Germline V gives CDR1 SGHNT, CDR2 YYREEE (reference sequence). The CDR3 runs 15 residues. With V trimmed by 4 bases and J by 5 bases, 10 bases remained unmatched. The CDR3 sequence is CASSLPGQGRNEQYF. CDR3 nucleotides: TGTGCCAGCAGCCTACCGGGACAGGGTAGGAACGAGCAGTACTTC.

The CDR3, as DNA: TGTGCCAGCAGCCAACAGGGTGGCACTGAAGCTTTCTTT. Encoded protein: CASSQQGGTEAFF. V and J are TRBV5-6 and TRBJ1-1; the D gene is possibly TRBD1 (6 bases). Trimming took 4 bases from V and 4 from J, leaving 11 bases between them. CDR3 size: 13 residues. CDR1 and CDR2 (germline): SGHDT, YYEEEE. Based on the CDR3 plus reference TRBV5-6 and TRBJ1-1, the full variable domain is DAGVTQSPTHLIKTRGQQVTLRCSPKSGHDTVSWYQQALGQGPQFIFQYYEEEERQRGNFPDRFSGHQFPNYSSELNVNALLLGDSALYLCASSQQGGTEAFFGQGTRLTVV.

The chain employs TRBV7-9 and TRBJ1-2; D not resolved. The CDR3 loop spans 16 amino acids. V dropped 4 bases and J dropped 4 bases, with 19 bases sitting between them. Germline-derived CDR1 and CDR2 are SEHNR and FQNEAQ (reference sequence). The CDR3 nucleotides are TGTGCCAGCAGCTCCTCCTCAGGAGGGATTTTCTATGGCTACACCTTC. The encoded protein is CASSSSSGGIFYGYTF.